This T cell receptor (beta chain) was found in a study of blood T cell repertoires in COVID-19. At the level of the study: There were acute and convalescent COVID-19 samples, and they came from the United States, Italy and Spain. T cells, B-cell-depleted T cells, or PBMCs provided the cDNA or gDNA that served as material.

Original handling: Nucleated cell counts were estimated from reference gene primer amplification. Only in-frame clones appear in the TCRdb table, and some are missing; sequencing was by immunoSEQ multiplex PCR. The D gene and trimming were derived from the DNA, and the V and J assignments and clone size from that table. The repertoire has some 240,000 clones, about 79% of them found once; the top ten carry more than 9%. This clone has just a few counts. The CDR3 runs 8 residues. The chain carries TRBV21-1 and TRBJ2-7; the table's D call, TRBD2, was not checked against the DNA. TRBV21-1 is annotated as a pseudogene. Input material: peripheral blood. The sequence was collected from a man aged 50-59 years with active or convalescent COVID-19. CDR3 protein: CASAEWYF. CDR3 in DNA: TGTGCCAGCGCCGAGTGGTACTTC.